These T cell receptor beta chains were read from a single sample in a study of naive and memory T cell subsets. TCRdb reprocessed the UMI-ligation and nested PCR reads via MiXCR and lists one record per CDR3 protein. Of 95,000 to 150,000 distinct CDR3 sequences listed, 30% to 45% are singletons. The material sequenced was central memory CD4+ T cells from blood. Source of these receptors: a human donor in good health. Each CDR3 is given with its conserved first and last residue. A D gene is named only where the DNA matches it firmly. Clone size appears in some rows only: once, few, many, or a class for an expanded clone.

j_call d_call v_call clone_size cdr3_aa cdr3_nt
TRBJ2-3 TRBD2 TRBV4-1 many CASSQLGLAGVVPDTQYF TGCGCCAGCAGCCAACTTGGCCTAGCGGGAGTTGTTCCAGATACGCAGTATTTT
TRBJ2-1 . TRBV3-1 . CASSQSIGSYNEQFF TGTGCCAGCAGCCAATCGATAGGCTCCTACAATGAGCAGTTCTTC
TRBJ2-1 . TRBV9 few CASSDLRNEQFF TGTGCCAGCAGCGACCTGCGCAATGAGCAGTTCTTC
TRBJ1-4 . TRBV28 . CASSLGTEKLFF TGTGCCAGCAGTTTAGGCACTGAAAAACTGTTTTTT
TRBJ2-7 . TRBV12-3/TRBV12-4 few CASSSRSLGYSEQYF TGTGCCAGCAGTTCTAGATCTTTGGGGTATAGCGAGCAGTACTTC
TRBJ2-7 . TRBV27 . CASGVTYEQYF TGTGCCAGCGGGGTTACCTACGAGCAGTACTTC
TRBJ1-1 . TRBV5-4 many CASSLGPASAASNTEAFF TGTGCCAGCAGCTTGGGACCGGCTAGCGCAGCGTCGAACACTGAAGCTTTCTTT
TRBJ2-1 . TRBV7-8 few CASSHRVPWDEQFF TGTGCCAGCAGCCACCGGGTCCCCTGGGATGAGCAGTTCTTC
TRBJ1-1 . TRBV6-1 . CASSEAVEAFF TGTGCCAGCAGTGAAGCGGTAGAAGCTTTCTTT
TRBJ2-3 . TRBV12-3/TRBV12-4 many CASNQVQATQYF TGTGCCAGCAACCAAGTTCAAGCTACGCAGTATTTT
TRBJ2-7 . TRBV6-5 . CASTPVGAPHDEQYF TGTGCCAGCACCCCGGTCGGGGCCCCCCACGACGAGCAGTACTTC
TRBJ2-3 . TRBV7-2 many CASLFTSVVDTQYF TGTGCCAGCCTCTTCACTAGTGTAGTAGATACGCAGTATTTT
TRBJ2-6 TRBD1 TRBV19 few CASSSQPPGQGFLSGANVLTF TGTGCCAGTAGTAGTCAACCACCGGGACAGGGATTTCTTTCTGGGGCCAACGTCCTGACTTTC
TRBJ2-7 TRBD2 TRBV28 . CASRTSVSPYEQYF TGTGCCAGCAGGACTAGCGTTTCCCCCTACGAGCAGTACTTC
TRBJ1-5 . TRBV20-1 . CSARDNNSNQPQHF TGCAGTGCTAGGGACAACAATAGCAATCAGCCCCAGCATTTT
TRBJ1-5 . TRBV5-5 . CASSAREPNQPQHF TGTGCCAGCAGCGCCCGGGAGCCCAATCAGCCCCAGCATTTT
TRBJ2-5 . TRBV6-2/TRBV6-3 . CASSLRTVQETQYF TGTGCCAGCAGTCTACGGACAGTTCAAGAGACCCAGTACTTC
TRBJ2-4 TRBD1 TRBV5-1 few CASSLGQVPAKNIQYF TGCGCCAGCAGCCTCGGACAGGTACCAGCCAAAAACATTCAGTACTTC
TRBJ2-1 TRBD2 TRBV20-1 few CSARWFPASGKRYNEQFF TGCAGTGCTAGGTGGTTCCCGGCTAGCGGGAAACGGTACAATGAGCAGTTCTTC
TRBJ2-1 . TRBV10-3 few CAVSGAQSSYNEQFF TGTGCCGTGTCAGGGGCCCAAAGCTCCTACAATGAGCAGTTCTTC